This record concerns one T cell receptor (beta chain) sequence. The sample belongs to a study of blood T cell repertoires in COVID-19. Study context: The origin of the acute and convalescent COVID-19 samples was the United States, Italy and Spain. Sources were T cells, B-cell-depleted T cells, or PBMCs; the material itself was cDNA or gDNA.

Produced via immunoSEQ multiplex PCR; TCRdb's table is partial and in-frame only. Counted here are about 190,000 clones, approximately 77% occurring once; the ten biggest clones make up over 9.5%. The V gene's germline CDR1 is ENHRY and CDR2 SYGVKD. V was trimmed by 2 bases and J by 6 bases, leaving 17 bases between them. This CDR3 contains 15 residues. This receptor was obtained from a woman over 75 with active or convalescent COVID-19. The V call is TRBV10-3, the J call TRBJ2-7; TRBD2 is a possible D gene (5 bases). Material for sequencing was peripheral blood. CDR3 coding DNA: TGTGCCATCAGTGAGATGGCTAGCAAAGGCCTCGAGCAGTACTTC. Its protein is CAISEMASKGLEQYF.